What follows are 4 T cell receptor beta chains derived from one specimen sequenced in a study of Tregs in tolerant kidney transplant recipients. The nonmyeloablative bone marrow transplants came from related graft donors, with transient mixed chimerism. TCRdb's table, derived via immunoSEQ multiplex PCR, lists solely in-frame clones and lacks some. Among about 64,000 clones listed, more than 70% were seen once. Sequenced here: CD4+ T cells from blood (PBMCs), sampled 6 months after the transplant. Source of these receptors: a human patient who received a combined kidney and bone marrow transplant. Some T cells could come from the graft donor.

The J gene is TRBJ2-7, the V gene TRBV7-2; tentatively, D is TRBD2 (6 bases). Germline loops: CDR1 SGHTA, CDR2 FQGNSA. The CDR3 sequence is 15 residues long. Trimming removed 0 bases from V and 2 bases from J, with 11 bases in between. This CDR3 is CASSLAGGLPYEQYF. The CDR3 DNA is TGTGCCAGCAGCTTAGCGGGGGGACTCCCCTACGAGCAGTACTTC. Full variable domain (missing parts from reference TRBV7-2 and TRBJ2-7): GAGVSQSPSNKVTEKGKDVELRCDPISGHTALYWYRQSLGQGLEFLIYFQGNSAPDKSGLPSDRFSAERTGGSVSTLTIQRTQQEDSAVYLCASSLAGGLPYEQYFGPGTRLTVT.

The genes are TRBV4-2 and TRBJ1-6; D remains ambiguous. The germline CDR1 and CDR2 sequences are LGHNA and YNFKEQ. The CDR3 contains 16 residues. The V end was cut by 0 bases, the J end by 8 bases, with 14 bases between. This CDR3 reads CASSQESRILHSPLHF. In nucleotides, the CDR3 is TGTGCCAGCAGCCAAGAAAGCAGGATTCTCCATTCACCCCTCCACTTT.

This clone has only one observation. J is TRBJ2-1 and V is TRBV4-1; D possibly corresponds to TRBD1 (5 bases). The ends were cut back, 5 bases at V and 2 bases at J, with 16 bases in the middle. CDR3 length equals 16 residues. CDR1 and CDR2 (germline): MGHRA, YSYEKL. DNA of the CDR3: TGCGCCAGCAGCGCCGTAGGTCAGGGAACCTACAATGAGCAGTTCTTC. As protein: CASSAVGQGTYNEQFF.

This sequence joins TRBV5-1 and TRBJ1-2; 10 bases are shared with TRBD1. The germline V gene encodes CDR1 SGHRS and CDR2 YFSETQ. V was pared by 5 bases and J by 8 bases, with 6 bases of the junction left unmatched. The CDR3 contains 13 residues. CDR3 region: CASRRGQGLGYTF. CDR3 DNA sequence: TGCGCCAGCAGGAGGGGACAGGGGTTAGGCTACACCTTC.